This is a list of T cell receptor beta chains from one sample in a study of blood T cells in healthy people across ages. TCRdb passed the 5' RACE reads through MiXCR, listing each CDR3 protein once. The sample shows some 1.4 million distinct CDR3 sequences, around 39% of them seen only once. The material sequenced was blood. These TCRs come from a woman aged 18-35 years in good health. The CDR3 runs from the conserved cysteine through the conserved F or W. D genes are given only for firm matches. Rows may omit the clone size; those that give it use once, few, many or a size class.

size	V	J	D	CDR3	DNA
-	TRBV29-1	TRBJ2-5	-	CSVLVGGMETQYF	TGCAGCGTTCTAGTGGGGGGAATGGAGACCCAGTACTTC
-	TRBV20-1	TRBJ1-5	-	CSAPGGTPNQPQHF	TGCAGTGCCCCCGGCGGGACTCCGAATCAGCCCCAGCATTTT
many	TRBV29-1	TRBJ2-7	TRBD1	CSVGQGFVEQYF	TGCAGCGTTGGACAGGGGTTTGTAGAGCAGTACTTC
-	TRBV9	TRBJ2-3	-	CASRRLVPSGTDTQYF	TGTGCCAGCAGACGACTAGTTCCTTCAGGCACAGATACGCAGTATTTT
-	TRBV27	TRBJ1-5	-	CASSFQGSSVEPQHF	TGTGCCAGCAGTTTCCAGGGGTCGAGTGTAGAGCCCCAGCATTTT
few	TRBV28	TRBJ1-1	TRBD1	CARTGTGGLYTEAFF	TGTGCCAGGACCGGGACAGGGGGTTTGTACACTGAAGCTTTCTTT
-	TRBV20-1	TRBJ2-5	-	CSARKPTGTQETQYF	TGCAGTGCTAGAAAACCTACAGGGACCCAAGAGACCCAGTACTTC
few	TRBV29-1	TRBJ2-5	-	CSVRRQGGETQYF	TGCAGCGTTAGGCGACAGGGAGGGGAGACCCAGTACTTC
-	TRBV13	TRBJ2-7	-	CASSLKLRGAYNEQYF	TGTGCCAGCAGCTTAAAACTCCGGGGCGCTTACAATGAGCAGTACTTC
-	TRBV4-1	TRBJ1-1	-	CASSQAVGATNTEAFF	TGCGCCAGCAGCCAGGCCGTAGGGGCCACGAACACTGAAGCTTTCTTT
-	TRBV25-1	TRBJ2-2	TRBD1	CASSEAGTGGPGELFF	TGTGCCAGCAGTGAAGCCGGGACAGGGGGTCCCGGGGAGCTGTTTTTT
few	TRBV9	TRBJ1-2	-	CASSVIPGPNYGYTF	TGTGCCAGCAGCGTAATACCAGGCCCAAACTATGGCTACACCTTC
few	TRBV6-6	TRBJ2-7	-	CASSYRPGTHEQYF	TGTGCCAGCAGTTATCGGCCCGGGACTCACGAGCAGTACTTC
few	TRBV11-2	TRBJ2-1	TRBD2	CASSFLLAGSEQFF	TGTGCCAGCAGCTTTTTGCTAGCGGGCAGTGAGCAGTTCTTC
-	TRBV2	TRBJ2-5	-	CASIFPDEGGETQYF	TGTGCCAGCATTTTCCCCGACGAGGGAGGAGAGACCCAGTACTTC
few	TRBV4-1	TRBJ1-5	-	CASSQDRGAINYQPQHF	TGCGCCAGCAGCCAAGATCGGGGTGCGATTAATTATCAGCCCCAGCATTTT
-	TRBV9	TRBJ2-7	TRBD2	CASSVGSSGSYEQYF	TGTGCCAGCAGCGTAGGGTCTAGCGGATCCTACGAGCAGTACTTC
-	TRBV6-6	TRBJ1-2	-	CASSYVRGGGYTF	TGTGCCAGCAGTTACGTCCGGGGCGGTGGCTACACCTTC
many	TRBV7-9	TRBJ1-2	-	CASSYGGGFGNYGYTF	TGTGCCAGCAGCTACGGGGGAGGTTTTGGTAACTATGGCTACACCTTC
few	TRBV6-6	TRBJ2-4	-	CASSRDPAREQYF	TGTGCCAGCAGCCGAGACCCCGCTCGAGAGCAGTACTTC
few	TRBV28	TRBJ2-7	-	CASSLGREDEQYF	TGTGCCAGCAGTCTTGGTCGCGAGGACGAGCAGTACTTC
-	TRBV20-1	TRBJ2-3	-	CSAGGAGTQYF	TGCAGTGCTGGGGGGGCGGGTACGCAGTATTTT
few	TRBV12-3/TRBV12-4	TRBJ1-1	-	CASSLGQMGFGTEAFF	TGTGCCAGCAGTTTGGGGCAGATGGGGTTTGGCACTGAAGCTTTCTTT
few	TRBV28	TRBJ2-7	-	CASSLSAAGKNYEQYF	TGTGCCAGCAGTTTATCGGCGGCAGGGAAAAACTACGAGCAGTACTTC
-	TRBV21-1	TRBJ2-7	-	CASSKGLAGRFPLPSYEQYF	TGTGCCAGCAGCAAGGGACTAGCGGGGAGGTTTCCCCTGCCCTCCTACGAGCAGTACTTC
few	TRBV10-3	TRBJ1-3	-	CAIRSSGNTIYF	TGTGCCATCAGGTCGTCTGGAAACACCATATATTTT
few	TRBV7-9	TRBJ1-4	-	CASRTRNAEKLFF	TGTGCCAGCAGGACGCGCAATGCCGAAAAACTGTTTTTT
few	TRBV9	TRBJ2-5	TRBD1	CASSEGALLQETQYF	TGTGCCAGCAGCGAGGGGGCACTCCTTCAAGAGACCCAGTACTTC
-	TRBV29-1	TRBJ1-1	-	CSVVQRMNTEAFF	TGCAGCGTTGTGCAGCGCATGAACACTGAAGCTTTCTTT
few	TRBV20-1	TRBJ2-7	-	CSARDPVGPGEQYF	TGCAGTGCTAGAGACCCAGTAGGTCCGGGCGAGCAGTACTTC
-	TRBV7-2	TRBJ2-5	TRBD2	CASSLNPSGRLETQYF	TGTGCCAGCAGCTTAAATCCCAGCGGGAGGCTTGAGACCCAGTACTTC
few	TRBV29-1	TRBJ2-1	-	CSAEGTASSYNEQFF	TGCAGCGCCGAGGGGACGGCCAGCTCCTACAATGAGCAGTTCTTC
-	TRBV6-1	TRBJ2-7	TRBD2	CASSPFPLAGVLYEQYF	TGTGCCAGCAGTCCCTTCCCGCTAGCGGGAGTCCTCTACGAGCAGTACTTC
-	TRBV6-1	TRBJ1-5	-	CASRREVDNQPQHF	TGTGCCAGCCGGCGTGAGGTGGACAATCAGCCCCAGCATTTT
few	TRBV9	TRBJ2-3	TRBD2	CASSVASGGLVDTQYF	TGTGCCAGCAGCGTAGCTAGCGGGGGCCTGGTAGATACGCAGTATTTT
-	TRBV2	TRBJ2-2	TRBD2	CASSEGLAGGWTGELFF	TGTGCCAGCAGTGAGGGGCTAGCGGGAGGTTGGACCGGGGAGCTGTTTTTT
few	TRBV5-1	TRBJ2-3	TRBD2	CASSKTSGRTDTQYF	TGCGCCAGCAGCAAGACTAGCGGGAGAACAGATACGCAGTATTTT
-	TRBV20-1	TRBJ2-5	TRBD1	CSARWGTAAQETQYF	TGCAGTGCTAGATGGGGGACAGCCGCCCAAGAGACCCAGTACTTC
-	TRBV13	TRBJ2-1	TRBD2	CASSLRAGAGGNEQFF	TGTGCCAGCAGCTTACGTGCGGGGGCGGGGGGCAATGAGCAGTTCTTC
-	TRBV30	TRBJ2-7	TRBD1	CAWGQGLYEQYF	TGTGCCTGGGGACAGGGACTCTACGAGCAGTACTTC
many	TRBV5-1	TRBJ1-5	TRBD1	CASSLTGDQPQHF	TGCGCCAGCAGCTTGACAGGGGATCAGCCCCAGCATTTT
few	TRBV20-1	TRBJ2-3	-	CSARDQSPPGNTQYF	TGCAGTGCTAGAGATCAATCCCCGCCGGGGAATACGCAGTATTTT
few	TRBV28	TRBJ2-5	TRBD1	CASSQPGQGTETQYF	TGTGCCAGCAGTCAACCGGGACAGGGGACGGAGACCCAGTACTTC
few	TRBV27	TRBJ1-2	-	CASRFRQTGNYGYTF	TGTGCCAGCAGATTTAGACAGACTGGTAACTATGGCTACACCTTC
few	TRBV28	TRBJ2-3	-	CASSSEMSTDTQYF	TGTGCCAGCAGTTCTGAGATGAGCACAGATACGCAGTATTTT
few	TRBV29-1	TRBJ2-1	TRBD2	CSVSPGLAGATYNEQFF	TGCAGCGTTTCGCCGGGACTAGCGGGAGCCACCTACAATGAGCAGTTCTTC
-	TRBV6-6	TRBJ2-5	-	CASSYGIGGYQETQYF	TGTGCCAGCAGTTACGGAATAGGGGGGTACCAAGAGACCCAGTACTTC
-	TRBV5-6	TRBJ2-7	-	CASSLAMGNEQYF	TGTGCCAGCAGCTTGGCCATGGGAAATGAGCAGTACTTC
few	TRBV5-1	TRBJ1-2	TRBD1	CASGQGLGYTF	TGCGCCAGCGGACAGGGTCTTGGCTACACCTTC
-	TRBV24-1	TRBJ1-2	-	CATSDRVNYGYTF	TGTGCCACCAGTGACAGAGTGAACTATGGCTACACCTTC
many	TRBV4-2	TRBJ1-1	TRBD1	CASSPSGQGKTEAFF	TGTGCCAGCAGCCCCTCGGGACAGGGTAAAACTGAAGCTTTCTTT
-	TRBV20-1	TRBJ1-2	-	CSAYNNGYTF	TGCAGTGCTTACAATAATGGCTACACCTTC
-	TRBV27	TRBJ2-2	-	CASSSPLRANTGELFF	TGTGCCAGCAGTTCCCCTCTCCGGGCGAACACCGGGGAGCTGTTTTTT
few	TRBV12-3/TRBV12-4	TRBJ1-2	-	CASSLPGGGNYGYTF	TGTGCCAGCAGTTTACCGGGGGGAGGGAACTATGGCTACACCTTC